Following are 28 T cell receptor beta chains from one sample sequenced in a study of Tregs in tolerant kidney transplant recipients. Only in-frame clones appear in the TCRdb table, and some are missing; sequencing was by immunoSEQ multiplex PCR. The repertoire holds 54,000 or so clones, with 91% as singletons. The nonmyeloablative bone marrow transplants came from related graft donors, with transient mixed chimerism. The specimen was CD8+ T cells from blood (PBMCs), collected 24 months after the transplant. These receptor sequences come from a human patient who received a combined kidney and bone marrow transplant. Some T cells may originate from the graft donor.

The chain combines TRBV18 with TRBJ2-7, with TRBD1 matching over 10 bases. The CDR3 runs to 15 residues. J lost 3 bases, V lost 3 bases, and 5 bases had no gene match. In germline, CDR1 is KGHSH, CDR2 LQKENI. The DNA for the CDR3 is TGTGCCAGCTCACCCCGGGACAGGGGAAACTACGAGCAGTACTTC. This encodes CASSPRDRGNYEQYF.

This chain uses TRBV11-2 with TRBJ2-7, with D perhaps TRBD2 (5 bases). There are 13 residues in the CDR3. Germline assignment: CDR1 SGHAT and CDR2 FQNNGV. V was shortened by 5 bases and J by 6 bases, with 14 bases between the two germline ends. The CDR3 nucleotides read TGTGCCAGCAGCCCTGGACCGGGGAGCGAGCAGTACTTC. Translating it yields CASSPGPGSEQYF.

The chain couples TRBV27 to TRBJ2-7; 7 positions match TRBD2. CDR3 size: 15 residues. V trimming: 3 bases; J trimming: 1 base; junction bases outside the gene matches: 6. Germline CDR1 is MNHEY and CDR2 is SMNVEV (reference sequence). CDR3 sequence (DNA): TGTGCCAGCAGTTTTGATTCGGGGGGTTCCTACGAGCAGTACTTC. It yields the protein CASSFDSGGSYEQYF.

The chain couples TRBV29-1 to TRBJ1-5; D perhaps matches TRBD1 (6 bases). Trimming pared 7 bases from V and 3 bases from J, leaving 16 bases between. Germline CDR1 and CDR2: SQVTM and ANQGSEA. This CDR3 has 14 amino acids. CDR3 residues: CSALGQKFNQPQHF. The CDR3 DNA reads TGCAGCGCCCTCGGACAGAAATTCAATCAGCCCCAGCATTTT. Full variable domain (missing parts from reference TRBV29-1 and TRBJ1-5): SAVISQKPSRDICQRGTSLTIQCQVDSQVTMMFWYRQQPGQSLTLIATANQGSEATYESGFVIDKFPISRPNLTFSTLTVSNMSPEDSSIYLCSALGQKFNQPQHFGDGTRLSIL.

The chain couples TRBV6-6 to TRBJ1-5; D may be TRBD1 (5 bases). The CDR3 runs 11 residues. Germline V gene data show CDR1 as MNHNY and CDR2 as SVGAGI (reference sequence). V lost 5 bases and J 11 bases, leaving 10 bases between the germline ends. The CDR3 sequence: CASSTGGTQHF. CDR3 bases: TGTGCCAGCAGTACGGGGGGGACCCAGCATTTT.

The chain couples TRBV28 to TRBJ1-5; no definite D call. Germline V gene lookup returns CDR1 MDHEN and CDR2 SYDVKM. This CDR3 is built from 15 residues. V gave up 4 bases and J gave up 0 bases, with 10 bases separating them. The CDR3 DNA sequence: TGTGCCAGCAGTTCCCCAAGCGTTAGCAATCAGCCCCAGCATTTT. It translates to CASSSPSVSNQPQHF.

The V call is TRBV5-6, the J call TRBJ1-2, with D unresolved. The V and J ends lost 0 bases and 4 bases respectively, with 13 bases between them. Germline V gene sequence: CDR1 SGHDT, CDR2 YYEEEE. The CDR3 extends over 15 amino acids. CDR3 amino acids: CASSLEATRGYGYTF. The CDR3 nucleotides read TGTGCCAGCAGCTTGGAAGCGACCCGGGGCTATGGCTACACCTTC.

The chain links TRBV7-9 to TRBJ1-2; a possible D gene is TRBD1 (6 bases). V was pared by 5 bases and J by 1 base, with 23 bases between. CDR1 SEHNR and CDR2 FQNEAQ come from the germline V gene (reference sequence). The CDR3 runs 18 residues. CDR3 nucleotides: TGTGCCAGCAGCCACCATAGACAGGCTGGGAACGATAACTATGGCTACACCTTC. Its protein is CASSHHRQAGNDNYGYTF. The full variable domain, completed using reference TRBV7-9 and TRBJ1-2, is DTGVSQNPRHKITKRGQNVTFRCDPISEHNRLYWYRQTLGQGPEFLTYFQNEAQLEKSRLLSDRFSAERPKGSFSTLEIQRTEQGDSAMYLCASSHHRQAGNDNYGYTFGSGTRLTVV.

The chain is built from TRBV10-3 and TRBJ2-3, with 8 nucleotides matching TRBD2. Trimming cost V 2 bases and J 2 bases; bases outside gene matches: 6. Germline loops: CDR1 ENHRY, CDR2 SYGVKD. The CDR3 extends over 16 amino acids. The CDR3: CAISERAGGHTDTQYF. In nucleotides, the CDR3 is TGTGCCATCAGTGAGAGGGCGGGAGGCCACACAGATACGCAGTATTTT.

This clone has just a few counts. The chain links TRBV27 to TRBJ1-3, with no clear D. V lost 3 bases, J lost 3 bases, and 6 bases lay in between. CDR3 size: 13 residues. CDR1 and CDR2 from the germline V gene are MNHEY and SMNVEV (reference sequence). CDR3 sequence: CASSFGVGNTIYF. CDR3 bases: TGTGCCAGCAGTTTCGGAGTTGGAAACACCATATATTTT.

This clone was found once. The rearrangement joins TRBV9 to TRBJ1-3; the D gene is possibly TRBD1 (6 bases). The V end lost 0 bases, the J end lost 0 bases, and 10 bases lay between the germline ends. CDR3 length: 16 amino acids. Germline V lookup: CDR1 SGDLS, CDR2 YYNGEE. CDR3 nucleotide sequence: TGTGCCAGCAGCGTAGATGGGGGCCTCTCTGGAAACACCATATATTTT. Its translation: CASSVDGGLSGNTIYF.

The genes are TRBV5-1 and TRBJ2-7; 7 bases fit TRBD1. The germline V gene encodes CDR1 SGHRS and CDR2 YFSETQ. The CDR3 is 12 amino acids. With V trimmed by 3 bases and J by 6 bases, 3 bases remained unmatched. The CDR3 coding sequence is TGCGCCAGCAGCTGGGGACAGAGCGAGCAGTACTTC. The encoded protein is CASSWGQSEQYF.

Written as DNA, the CDR3 is TGTGCCAGCAGCTCCACTATAACCGGGGAGCTGTTTTTT. The encoded protein is CASSSTITGELFF. The gene calls are TRBV7-3 and TRBJ2-2, with D uncertain. Deletions cut 4 bases from V and 5 bases from J, with 8 bases between. The CDR3 consists of 13 residues. Germline V CDR1 and CDR2: SGHTA, FQGTGA.

This chain joins TRBV4-2 and TRBJ1-3; possibly TRBD1 for D (5 bases). The CDR3 totals 14 residues. Germline-derived CDR1 and CDR2 are LGHNA and YNFKEQ. V was clipped by 1 base and J by 2 bases, with 6 bases between them. The CDR3 protein is CASSQVGAGNTIYF. CDR3 sequence (DNA): TGTGCCAGCAGCCAAGTAGGGGCTGGAAACACCATATATTTT.

V is TRBV19 and J is TRBJ1-5; no definite D call. Trimming removed 1 base from V and 0 bases from J, with 7 bases in between. The V gene's germline CDR1 is LNHDA and CDR2 SQIVND (reference sequence). The CDR3 contains 15 residues. The CDR3 bases are TGTGCCAGTAGTATAGGGCATCATAGCAATCAGCCCCAGCATTTT. It encodes CASSIGHHSNQPQHF.

The chain couples TRBV30 to TRBJ2-7, with 8 positions matching TRBD1. Trimming at V came to 7 bases and at J to 3 bases, leaving 8 bases not matched to a gene. Looked up from germline, CDR1 is GTSNPN and CDR2 is SVGIG (reference sequence). The CDR3 extends over 13 amino acids. The CDR3 reads CASSHRGNYEQYF. CDR3 DNA sequence: TGTGCCTCATCACACAGGGGGAACTACGAGCAGTACTTC.

About this clone: Other nucleotide sequences in the sample specify the same CDR3. The chain combines TRBV27 with TRBJ2-7; possible D gene TRBD1, 6 bases. The CDR3 length is 14 residues. V gave up 3 bases and J gave up 3 bases, with 12 bases separating them. The germline V gene encodes CDR1 MNHEY and CDR2 SMNVEV (reference sequence). In DNA, the CDR3 is TGTGCCAGCAGTTTCAGGGGTTCGAGCTACGAGCAGTACTTC. This gives the protein CASSFRGSSYEQYF.

The V gene is TRBV7-6, the J gene TRBJ2-1; D might be TRBD1 (5 bases). CDR3 size: 19 residues. Trimming pared 1 base from V and 4 bases from J, leaving 23 bases between. Germline V gives CDR1 SGHVS, CDR2 FNYEAQ. The CDR3: CASSLGAGIRHLAYNEQFF. The DNA of the CDR3 is TGTGCCAGCAGCTTAGGGGCAGGGATCCGTCACCTTGCATACAATGAGCAGTTCTTC.

The table lists this clone with a few counts. The J gene is TRBJ2-7, the V gene TRBV7-8, with D hard to call. The germline V gene encodes CDR1 SGHVS and CDR2 FQNEAQ. V was shortened by 2 bases and J by 3 bases, with 8 bases between the two germline ends. The CDR3 is made up of 13 amino acids. As DNA, the CDR3 is TGTGCCAGCAGCTTAAGTACGGTCTACGAGCAGTACTTC. It is translated as CASSLSTVYEQYF.

CDR3 region: CASSPEGFYEQYF. The CDR3 DNA sequence: TGTGCCAGCAGCCCGGAGGGGTTCTACGAGCAGTACTTC. The V call is TRBV7-9, the J call TRBJ2-7, with D possibly TRBD2 on 6 matching bases. The CDR3 has 13 amino acids. CDR1 and CDR2 (germline): SEHNR, FQNEAQ (reference sequence). Trimming took off 5 bases at V and 3 bases at J, with 11 bases between the two ends.

This clone was seen only once. The gene calls are TRBV4-1 and TRBJ1-5; D is ambiguous. V gave up 0 bases and J gave up 7 bases, with 10 bases separating them. The CDR3 is made up of 14 amino acids. CDR1 and CDR2 from the germline V gene are MGHRA and YSYEKL. The CDR3 spells CASSQDQRWQPQHF. The CDR3 DNA follows: TGCGCCAGCAGCCAAGATCAGCGTTGGCAGCCCCAGCATTTT.

In regard to this clone: This same CDR3 is encoded by further DNA sequences in the sample. The chain employs TRBV10-3 and TRBJ1-6, with D unresolved. V gave up 2 bases and J gave up 4 bases, with 3 bases separating them. Germline CDR1 reads ENHRY; CDR2 reads SYGVKD. The CDR3 extends over 13 amino acids. The CDR3 DNA reads as TGTGCCATCAGTGAGACTTATAATTCACCCCTCCACTTT. Its translation is CAISETYNSPLHF.

The chain links TRBV19 to TRBJ1-1; 9 bases align to TRBD1. The CDR3 has 14 amino acids. Germline V gene sequence: CDR1 LNHDA, CDR2 SQIVND (reference sequence). V lost 4 bases and J lost 3; bases outside the gene matches: 3. CDR3 sequence (DNA): TGTGCCAGTAGTACTTGGACAGGGGACACTGAAGCTTTCTTT. Its translation: CASSTWTGDTEAFF.

The genes are TRBV9 and TRBJ1-1, with D unclear. Germline CDR1 is SGDLS and CDR2 is YYNGEE. Between the trimmed V and J ends, which lost 3 bases and 1 base, there was a span of 10 bases. This CDR3 has 14 amino acids. CDR3 bases: TGTGCCAGCAGCGCCTCCGGGAGGAACACTGAAGCTTTCTTT. Translated: CASSASGRNTEAFF.

On this clone: The sample contains more than one DNA sequence encoding this CDR3. J is TRBJ1-6 and V is TRBV6-5, with D maybe TRBD1 (5 bases). Trimming removed 0 bases from V and 10 bases from J, with 13 bases in between. The CDR3 consists of 15 residues. Germline CDR1 and CDR2: MNHEY and SVGAGI. The CDR3 region is CASSYSPGLRSPLHF. The CDR3 nucleotides are TGTGCCAGCAGTTACTCACCAGGGCTACGGTCACCCCTCCACTTT.

The chain employs TRBV6-4 and TRBJ2-3; 8 bases fit TRBD2. CDR1 and CDR2 (germline): MRHNA, SNTAGT. The CDR3 is made up of 17 amino acids. The V segment lost 3 bases and the J segment 0 bases; nucleotides outside the gene matches: 8. The CDR3 DNA is TGTGCCAGCAGTGAGGCGTACGGGAGGGCTAGCACAGATACGCAGTATTTT. It translates to CASSEAYGRASTDTQYF.

The chain recombines TRBV5-6 with TRBJ2-3, with D tentatively TRBD2 (5 bases). V was pared by 1 base and J by 0 bases, with 12 bases between. In germline, CDR1 is SGHDT, CDR2 YYEEEE. This CDR3 contains 16 residues. The CDR3 loop reads CASSLPAGVSTDTQYF. The CDR3 coding sequence is TGTGCCAGCAGCTTGCCCGCGGGCGTCAGCACAGATACGCAGTATTTT.

This chain connects TRBV7-9 to TRBJ2-7; weak D call: TRBD1 (5 bases). Trimming shortened V by 5 bases and J by 2 bases, and 10 bases separated the two germline ends. The CDR3 is 13 amino acids. The germline V gene has CDR1 SEHNR and CDR2 FQNEAQ (reference sequence). CDR3 nucleotide sequence: TGTGCCAGCAGCCTGGGCAGGGCCTACGAGCAGTACTTC. It encodes CASSLGRAYEQYF.